Listed below are T cell receptor beta chains from one sample, sequenced in a study of immune reconstitution after stem cell transplant in scleroderma. MiXCR was run by TCRdb on the RT-PCR reads, yielding one entry per CDR3 protein. The repertoire holds about 5,600 distinct CDR3 sequences, under 8.5% seen once, with 9.5% to 13% in the top ten. Collection took place before or after autologous hematopoietic stem cell transplantation (not recorded which). The receptors shown here come from a male donor with systemic sclerosis. CDR3s include the opening cysteine and the closing phenylalanine or tryptophan. Fields, in order: clone size, D gene, J gene, CDR3 length, V gene, CDR3 protein, CDR3 DNA. D genes are given only for firm matches. Clone size is given for some rows only: seen once, a few or many times, or a class if the clone is expanded.

clone size: few
D gene: TRBD2
J gene: TRBJ2-7
CDR3 length: 14
V gene: TRBV28
CDR3 protein: CASTSGGAQHEQYF
CDR3 DNA: TGTGCCAGTACCTCCGGGGGGGCGCAACACGAGCAGTACTTC

clone size: medium-sized
D gene: TRBD1
J gene: TRBJ2-1
CDR3 length: 16
V gene: TRBV5-5
CDR3 protein: CASSHRDRVYLSEQFF
CDR3 DNA: TGTGCCAGCAGCCACCGGGACAGGGTTTATCTTTCCGAGCAGTTCTTC

clone size: .
D gene: TRBD2
J gene: TRBJ2-1
CDR3 length: 15
V gene: TRBV5-1
CDR3 protein: CASSQTSGGVYEQFF
CDR3 DNA: TGCGCCAGCAGCCAGACTAGCGGGGGGGTATATGAGCAGTTCTTC

clone size: .
D gene: TRBD1
J gene: TRBJ2-7
CDR3 length: 18
V gene: TRBV29-1
CDR3 protein: CSVEDPALSDRGWHEQYF
CDR3 DNA: TGCAGCGTTGAAGACCCCGCCCTATCTGACAGGGGATGGCACGAGCAGTACTTC

clone size: .
D gene: .
J gene: TRBJ1-1
CDR3 length: 13
V gene: TRBV30
CDR3 protein: CAWGDGRASEAFF
CDR3 DNA: TGTGCCTGGGGGGACGGGAGGGCCTCTGAAGCTTTCTTT

clone size: few
D gene: .
J gene: TRBJ2-1
CDR3 length: 14
V gene: TRBV5-1
CDR3 protein: CASMDRSSYNEQFF
CDR3 DNA: TGCGCCAGCATGGACCGTAGCTCCTACAATGAGCAGTTCTTC

clone size: medium-sized
D gene: TRBD2
J gene: TRBJ2-3
CDR3 length: 16
V gene: TRBV20-1
CDR3 protein: CSASPLAGAREDTQYF
CDR3 DNA: TGCAGTGCTAGTCCACTAGCGGGAGCAAGGGAAGATACGCAGTATTTT

clone size: .
D gene: TRBD1
J gene: TRBJ2-7
CDR3 length: 14
V gene: TRBV28
CDR3 protein: CASTSDRGGYEQYF
CDR3 DNA: TGTGCCAGCACTAGCGACAGGGGAGGATACGAGCAGTACTTC

clone size: few
D gene: .
J gene: TRBJ1-2
CDR3 length: 13
V gene: TRBV6-5
CDR3 protein: CASSYDTNYGYTF
CDR3 DNA: TGTGCCAGCAGTTACGATACGAACTATGGCTACACCTTC

clone size: medium-sized
D gene: TRBD2
J gene: TRBJ2-3
CDR3 length: 15
V gene: TRBV20-1
CDR3 protein: CSARPPSGRGETQYF
CDR3 DNA: TGCAGTGCTAGACCCCCTAGCGGGAGAGGAGAGACGCAGTATTTT

clone size: medium-sized
D gene: TRBD2
J gene: TRBJ2-3
CDR3 length: 14
V gene: TRBV20-1
CDR3 protein: CSAALAGGRGTQYF
CDR3 DNA: TGCAGTGCTGCGTTAGCGGGGGGGCGGGGTACGCAGTATTTT

clone size: medium-sized
D gene: .
J gene: TRBJ2-5
CDR3 length: 12
V gene: TRBV29-1
CDR3 protein: CSVLSGLETQYF
CDR3 DNA: TGCAGCGTTCTTAGTGGGCTAGAGACCCAGTACTTC

clone size: .
D gene: .
J gene: TRBJ2-3
CDR3 length: 18
V gene: TRBV6-2/TRBV6-3
CDR3 protein: CASSYSVAKINPWDTQYF
CDR3 DNA: TGTGCCAGCAGTTACTCTGTGGCTAAAATTAACCCATGGGATACGCAGTATTTT

clone size: few
D gene: .
J gene: TRBJ2-5
CDR3 length: 13
V gene: TRBV10-2
CDR3 protein: CASSEGGRETQYF
CDR3 DNA: TGCGCCAGCAGTGAGGGGGGCAGAGAGACCCAGTACTTC

clone size: few
D gene: .
J gene: TRBJ2-3
CDR3 length: 13
V gene: TRBV12-3/TRBV12-4
CDR3 protein: CASSFNTQGTQYF
CDR3 DNA: TGTGCCAGCAGTTTTAATACACAGGGCACGCAGTATTTT

clone size: .
D gene: .
J gene: TRBJ1-5
CDR3 length: 15
V gene: TRBV5-1
CDR3 protein: CASALGVLGDQPQHF
CDR3 DNA: TGCGCCAGCGCCCTTGGGGTGTTGGGGGATCAGCCCCAGCATTTT

clone size: .
D gene: .
J gene: TRBJ1-5
CDR3 length: 15
V gene: TRBV28
CDR3 protein: CASSLRGTSDQPQHF
CDR3 DNA: TGTGCCAGCAGTCTCAGGGGAACTAGCGATCAGCCCCAGCATTTT

clone size: few
D gene: TRBD2
J gene: TRBJ2-2
CDR3 length: 14
V gene: TRBV7-3
CDR3 protein: CASRDLAGTGELFF
CDR3 DNA: TGTGCCAGCAGGGACCTAGCGGGAACCGGGGAGCTGTTTTTT

clone size: .
D gene: .
J gene: TRBJ1-5
CDR3 length: 16
V gene: TRBV15
CDR3 protein: CATSRARSKANQPQHF
CDR3 DNA: TGTGCCACCAGCAGAGCTAGGAGTAAGGCCAATCAGCCCCAGCATTTT

clone size: few
D gene: .
J gene: TRBJ2-2
CDR3 length: 16
V gene: TRBV28
CDR3 protein: CASSLSDGGTDGELFF
CDR3 DNA: TGTGCCAGCAGTTTATCTGACGGCGGGACGGACGGGGAGCTGTTTTTT

clone size: few
D gene: TRBD1
J gene: TRBJ1-5
CDR3 length: 14
V gene: TRBV28
CDR3 protein: CASTQQGGNQPQHF
CDR3 DNA: TGTGCCAGCACCCAGCAGGGGGGCAATCAGCCCCAGCATTTT

clone size: .
D gene: TRBD2
J gene: TRBJ2-7
CDR3 length: 14
V gene: TRBV20-1
CDR3 protein: CSARLAGGGYEQYF
CDR3 DNA: TGCAGTGCTAGACTAGCGGGAGGCGGCTACGAGCAGTACTTC

clone size: .
D gene: TRBD1
J gene: TRBJ1-5
CDR3 length: 16
V gene: TRBV24-1
CDR3 protein: CATSDHRQGDNQPQHF
CDR3 DNA: TGTGCCACCAGTGACCACAGACAGGGAGACAATCAGCCCCAGCATTTT

clone size: medium-sized
D gene: .
J gene: TRBJ1-1
CDR3 length: 10
V gene: TRBV20-1
CDR3 protein: CSVRALEAFF
CDR3 DNA: TGCAGTGTTCGAGCCCTCGAAGCTTTCTTT

clone size: few
D gene: TRBD2
J gene: TRBJ2-3
CDR3 length: 20
V gene: TRBV7-9
CDR3 protein: CASSLKTSGRVPAPWDTQYF
CDR3 DNA: TGTGCCAGCAGCTTAAAAACTAGCGGGAGGGTTCCGGCTCCATGGGATACGCAGTATTTT

clone size: .
D gene: .
J gene: TRBJ2-5
CDR3 length: 14
V gene: TRBV3-1
CDR3 protein: CASSPVGARETRYF
CDR3 DNA: TGTGCCAGCAGCCCCGTTGGGGCCCGGGAGACCCGGTACTTC

clone size: medium-sized
D gene: .
J gene: TRBJ1-2
CDR3 length: 11
V gene: TRBV20-1
CDR3 protein: CSAGTLHGYTF
CDR3 DNA: TGCAGTGCTGGGACTTTACATGGCTACACCTTC

clone size: .
D gene: .
J gene: TRBJ2-1
CDR3 length: 13
V gene: TRBV9
CDR3 protein: CASSSGPINEQFF
CDR3 DNA: TGTGCCAGCAGCTCGGGACCGATCAATGAGCAGTTCTTC

clone size: .
D gene: TRBD1
J gene: TRBJ2-1
CDR3 length: 14
V gene: TRBV5-1
CDR3 protein: CASSVTGTGNEQFF
CDR3 DNA: TGCGCCAGCAGCGTCACCGGGACAGGGAATGAGCAGTTCTTC

clone size: .
D gene: .
J gene: TRBJ1-5
CDR3 length: 17
V gene: TRBV21-1
CDR3 protein: CASTDWWKVFSNQPQHF
CDR3 DNA: TGTGCCAGCACGGACTGGTGGAAGGTGTTTAGCAATCAGCCCCAGCATTTT

clone size: medium-sized
D gene: TRBD2
J gene: TRBJ2-3
CDR3 length: 15
V gene: TRBV20-1
CDR3 protein: CSATRASGGPDTQYF
CDR3 DNA: TGCAGTGCAACACGGGCTAGCGGGGGACCAGATACGCAGTATTTT

clone size: .
D gene: TRBD1
J gene: TRBJ1-2
CDR3 length: 15
V gene: TRBV5-6
CDR3 protein: CASSRGQGRGYGYTF
CDR3 DNA: TGTGCCAGCAGCCGGGGACAGGGCAGGGGCTATGGCTACACCTTC

clone size: medium-sized
D gene: .
J gene: TRBJ1-4
CDR3 length: 15
V gene: TRBV28
CDR3 protein: CASSLFVGHNEKLFF
CDR3 DNA: TGTGCCAGCAGTTTATTTGTGGGGCATAATGAAAAACTGTTTTTT

clone size: medium-sized
D gene: TRBD1
J gene: TRBJ2-3
CDR3 length: 16
V gene: TRBV6-5
CDR3 protein: CASSRIQGAGADTQYF
CDR3 DNA: TGTGCCAGCTCACGGATACAGGGGGCGGGCGCAGATACGCAGTATTTT

clone size: .
D gene: .
J gene: TRBJ2-7
CDR3 length: 15
V gene: TRBV11-2
CDR3 protein: CASSLVQGQSYEQYF
CDR3 DNA: TGTGCCAGCAGCTTAGTGCAGGGCCAATCCTACGAGCAGTACTTC

clone size: medium-sized
D gene: .
J gene: TRBJ1-4
CDR3 length: 15
V gene: TRBV6-1
CDR3 protein: CASSEDPAGGEKLFF
CDR3 DNA: TGTGCCAGCAGTGAAGATCCAGCCGGGGGGGAAAAACTGTTTTTT

clone size: .
D gene: .
J gene: TRBJ2-3
CDR3 length: 13
V gene: TRBV6-2/TRBV6-3
CDR3 protein: CASSSRTADTQYF
CDR3 DNA: TGTGCCAGCAGTTCCAGGACCGCAGATACGCAGTATTTT

clone size: .
D gene: .
J gene: TRBJ2-7
CDR3 length: 15
V gene: TRBV20-1
CDR3 protein: CSARGGGFDSYEQYF
CDR3 DNA: TGCAGTGCTAGAGGAGGAGGGTTCGACTCCTACGAGCAGTACTTC

clone size: medium-sized
D gene: .
J gene: TRBJ2-7
CDR3 length: 16
V gene: TRBV6-2/TRBV6-3
CDR3 protein: CASTSSAAWTGGEQYF
CDR3 DNA: TGTGCCAGCACGTCCTCGGCGGCTTGGACCGGGGGCGAGCAGTACTTC

clone size: .
D gene: .
J gene: TRBJ2-1
CDR3 length: 16
V gene: TRBV5-1
CDR3 protein: CASSSALFFVSNEQFF
CDR3 DNA: TGCGCCAGCAGCTCCGCGCTATTTTTTGTGTCCAATGAGCAGTTCTTC

clone size: few
D gene: TRBD1
J gene: TRBJ1-4
CDR3 length: 17
V gene: TRBV3-1
CDR3 protein: CASRQGRQGATNEKLFF
CDR3 DNA: TGTGCCAGCAGGCAAGGCAGACAGGGGGCAACTAATGAAAAACTGTTTTTT

clone size: medium-sized
D gene: .
J gene: TRBJ2-5
CDR3 length: 14
V gene: TRBV6-5
CDR3 protein: CASSSVDLQETQYF
CDR3 DNA: TGTGCCAGCAGTTCGGTGGACCTCCAAGAGACCCAGTACTTC

clone size: medium-sized
D gene: TRBD1
J gene: TRBJ1-4
CDR3 length: 15
V gene: TRBV7-8
CDR3 protein: CASSHLQGAWEKLFF
CDR3 DNA: TGTGCCAGCAGCCATTTACAGGGGGCCTGGGAAAAACTGTTTTTT

clone size: few
D gene: .
J gene: TRBJ2-7
CDR3 length: 12
V gene: TRBV27
CDR3 protein: CASSPDARTKYF
CDR3 DNA: TGTGCCAGCAGCCCCGACGCCAGGACCAAGTACTTC

clone size: few
D gene: .
J gene: TRBJ1-5
CDR3 length: 14
V gene: TRBV7-9
CDR3 protein: CASSFSTPRKPQHF
CDR3 DNA: TGTGCCAGCAGCTTTTCGACACCGCGGAAGCCCCAGCATTTT

clone size: medium-sized
D gene: .
J gene: TRBJ1-4
CDR3 length: 14
V gene: TRBV7-9
CDR3 protein: CASSSGTWGEKLFF
CDR3 DNA: TGTGCCAGCAGCTCCGGGACTTGGGGTGAAAAACTGTTTTTT

clone size: .
D gene: .
J gene: TRBJ2-3
CDR3 length: 15
V gene: TRBV5-1
CDR3 protein: CASSLLGSGTDTQYF
CDR3 DNA: TGCGCCAGCAGCTTGTTAGGCTCCGGCACAGATACGCAGTATTTT

clone size: medium-sized
D gene: TRBD1
J gene: TRBJ2-3
CDR3 length: 12
V gene: TRBV2
CDR3 protein: CASRADRNTQYF
CDR3 DNA: TGTGCCAGCAGGGCGGACAGGAATACGCAGTATTTT

clone size: .
D gene: TRBD1
J gene: TRBJ2-7
CDR3 length: 16
V gene: TRBV27
CDR3 protein: CASSWGPGQGGYEQYF
CDR3 DNA: TGTGCCAGCAGTTGGGGACCGGGACAGGGGGGGTACGAGCAGTACTTC

clone size: few
D gene: .
J gene: TRBJ2-7
CDR3 length: 14
V gene: TRBV20-1
CDR3 protein: CSAKNRVGSYEQYF
CDR3 DNA: TGCAGTGCTAAAAACAGGGTGGGGTCCTACGAGCAGTACTTC

clone size: .
D gene: TRBD1
J gene: TRBJ1-5
CDR3 length: 18
V gene: TRBV20-1
CDR3 protein: CSARVQGGISHSNQPQHF
CDR3 DNA: TGCAGTGCTAGGGTTCAGGGGGGCATTTCTCATAGCAATCAGCCCCAGCATTTT

clone size: few
D gene: .
J gene: TRBJ2-7
CDR3 length: 14
V gene: TRBV4-3
CDR3 protein: CASSQGPAVYEQYF
CDR3 DNA: TGCGCCAGCAGCCAAGGTCCAGCAGTCTACGAGCAGTACTTC

clone size: .
D gene: .
J gene: TRBJ2-1
CDR3 length: 14
V gene: TRBV10-2
CDR3 protein: CASRPGLGFNEQFF
CDR3 DNA: TGCGCCAGCAGACCGGGACTGGGATTCAATGAGCAGTTCTTC

clone size: medium-sized
D gene: .
J gene: TRBJ2-5
CDR3 length: 14
V gene: TRBV12-3/TRBV12-4
CDR3 protein: CASSFSGHNSPQYF
CDR3 DNA: TGTGCCAGCAGTTTTTCGGGACACAATAGTCCCCAGTACTTC

clone size: medium-sized
D gene: .
J gene: TRBJ1-2
CDR3 length: 18
V gene: TRBV9
CDR3 protein: CASSHSVEENSPSYGYTF
CDR3 DNA: TGTGCCAGCAGCCACAGTGTTGAGGAGAACAGCCCTTCCTATGGCTACACCTTC

clone size: .
D gene: TRBD2
J gene: TRBJ2-3
CDR3 length: 16
V gene: TRBV7-8
CDR3 protein: CASSFGTSGFTDTQYF
CDR3 DNA: TGTGCCAGCAGCTTCGGGACTAGCGGGTTCACAGATACGCAGTATTTT

clone size: .
D gene: TRBD1
J gene: TRBJ1-1
CDR3 length: 15
V gene: TRBV3-1
CDR3 protein: CASSPLGQGNTEAFF
CDR3 DNA: TGTGCCAGCAGTCCGCTTGGACAGGGAAACACGGAAGCTTTCTTT